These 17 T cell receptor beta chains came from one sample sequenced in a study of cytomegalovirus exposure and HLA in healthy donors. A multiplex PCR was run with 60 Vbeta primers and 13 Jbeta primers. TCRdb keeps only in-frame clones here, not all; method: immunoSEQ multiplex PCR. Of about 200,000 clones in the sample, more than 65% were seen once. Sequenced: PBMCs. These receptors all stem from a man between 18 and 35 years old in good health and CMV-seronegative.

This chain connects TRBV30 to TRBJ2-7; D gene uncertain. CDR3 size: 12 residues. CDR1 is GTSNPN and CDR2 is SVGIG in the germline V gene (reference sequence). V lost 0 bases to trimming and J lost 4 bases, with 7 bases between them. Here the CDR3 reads CAWSVGIYEQYF. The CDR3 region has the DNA TGTGCCTGGAGTGTGGGCATTTACGAGCAGTACTTC.

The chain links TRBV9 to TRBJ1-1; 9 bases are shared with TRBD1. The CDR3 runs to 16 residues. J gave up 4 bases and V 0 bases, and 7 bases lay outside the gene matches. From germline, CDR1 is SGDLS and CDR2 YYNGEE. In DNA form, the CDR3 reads TGTGCCAGCAGCGTAGGCACAGGGGGCTTCTCCACTGAAGCTTTCTTT. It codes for CASSVGTGGFSTEAFF.

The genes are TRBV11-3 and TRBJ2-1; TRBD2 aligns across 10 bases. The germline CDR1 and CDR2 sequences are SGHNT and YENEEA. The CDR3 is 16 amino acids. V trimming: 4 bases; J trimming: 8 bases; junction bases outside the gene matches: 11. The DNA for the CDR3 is TGTGCCAGCAGCTCCCAACTAGCGGGGAGGCTAGATGAGCAGTTCTTC. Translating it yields CASSSQLAGRLDEQFF. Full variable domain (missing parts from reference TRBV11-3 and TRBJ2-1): EAGVVQSPRYKIIEKKQPVAFWCNPISGHNTLYWYLQNLGQGPELLIRYENEEAVDDSQLPKDRFSAERLKGVDSTLKIQPAELGDSAVYLCASSSQLAGRLDEQFFGPGTRLTVL.

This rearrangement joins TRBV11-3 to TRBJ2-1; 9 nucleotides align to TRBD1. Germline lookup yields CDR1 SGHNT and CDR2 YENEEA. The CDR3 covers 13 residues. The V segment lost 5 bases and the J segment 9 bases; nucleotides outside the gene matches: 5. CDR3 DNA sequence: TGTGCCAGCAGCCACAGGGGGCAGGGTGAGCAGTTCTTC. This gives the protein CASSHRGQGEQFF.

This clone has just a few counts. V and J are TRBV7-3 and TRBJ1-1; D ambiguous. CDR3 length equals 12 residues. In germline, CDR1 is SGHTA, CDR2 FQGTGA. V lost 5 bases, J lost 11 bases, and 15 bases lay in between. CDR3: CASSNLGGKAFF. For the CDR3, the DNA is TGTGCCAGCAGCAACCTAGGAGGGAAGGCTTTCTTT. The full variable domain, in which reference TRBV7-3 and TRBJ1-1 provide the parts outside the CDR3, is GAGVSQTPSNKVTEKGKYVELRCDPISGHTALYWYRQSLGQGPEFLIYFQGTGAADDSGLPNDRFFAVRPEGSVSTLKIQRTERGDSAVYLCASSNLGGKAFFGQGTRLTVV.

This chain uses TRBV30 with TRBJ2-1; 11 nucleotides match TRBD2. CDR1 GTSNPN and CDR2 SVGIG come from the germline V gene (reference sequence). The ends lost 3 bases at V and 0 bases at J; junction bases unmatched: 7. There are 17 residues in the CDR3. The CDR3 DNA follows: TGTGCCTGGAGAGTAGCGGGAGGGATTGGCTCCTACAATGAGCAGTTCTTC. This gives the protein CAWRVAGGIGSYNEQFF.

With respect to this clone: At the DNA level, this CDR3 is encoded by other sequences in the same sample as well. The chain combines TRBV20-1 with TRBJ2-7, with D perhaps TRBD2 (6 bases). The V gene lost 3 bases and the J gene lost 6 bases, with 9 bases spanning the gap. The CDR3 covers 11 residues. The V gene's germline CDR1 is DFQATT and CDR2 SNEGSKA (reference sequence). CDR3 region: CSARRGGEQYF. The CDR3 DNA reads TGCAGTGCTAGGAGGGGAGGCGAGCAGTACTTC.

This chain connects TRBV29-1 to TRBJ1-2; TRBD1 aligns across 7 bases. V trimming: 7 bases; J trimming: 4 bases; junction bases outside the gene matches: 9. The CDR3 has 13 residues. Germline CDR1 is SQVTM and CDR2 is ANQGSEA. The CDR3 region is CSAARGQVYGYTF. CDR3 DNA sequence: TGCAGCGCGGCTAGGGGGCAGGTCTATGGCTACACCTTC.

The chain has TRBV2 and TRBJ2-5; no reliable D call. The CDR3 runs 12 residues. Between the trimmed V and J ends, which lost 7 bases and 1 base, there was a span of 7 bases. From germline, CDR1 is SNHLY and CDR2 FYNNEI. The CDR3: CASTRIQETQYF. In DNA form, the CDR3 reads TGTGCCAGCACGCGCATCCAAGAGACCCAGTACTTC.

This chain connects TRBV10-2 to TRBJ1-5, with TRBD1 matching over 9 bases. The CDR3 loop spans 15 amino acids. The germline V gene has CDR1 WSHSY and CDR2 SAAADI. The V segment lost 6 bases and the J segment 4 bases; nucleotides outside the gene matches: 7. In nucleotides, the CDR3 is TGCGCCAGCAGGGGGACAGGGAGGGGAAATCAGCCCCAGCATTTT. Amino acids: CASRGTGRGNQPQHF.

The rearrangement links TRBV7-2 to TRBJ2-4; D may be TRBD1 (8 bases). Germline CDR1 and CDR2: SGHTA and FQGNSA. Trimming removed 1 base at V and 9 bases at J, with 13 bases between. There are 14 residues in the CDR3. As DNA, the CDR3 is TGTGCCAGCAGCTTAGTACAGGGGGGGGGCATTCAGTACTTC. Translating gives CASSLVQGGGIQYF.

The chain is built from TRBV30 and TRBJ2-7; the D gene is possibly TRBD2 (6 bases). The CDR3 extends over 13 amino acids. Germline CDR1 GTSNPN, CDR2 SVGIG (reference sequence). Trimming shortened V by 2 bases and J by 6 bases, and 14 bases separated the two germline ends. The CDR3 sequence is CAWSPSAACEQYF. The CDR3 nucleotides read TGTGCCTGGAGTCCTAGCGCAGCCTGCGAGCAGTACTTC.

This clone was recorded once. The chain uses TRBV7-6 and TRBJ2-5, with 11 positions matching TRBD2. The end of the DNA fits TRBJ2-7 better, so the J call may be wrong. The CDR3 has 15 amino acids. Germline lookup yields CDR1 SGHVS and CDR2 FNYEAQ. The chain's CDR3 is CASSGGTSGRYEQYF. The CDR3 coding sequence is TGTGCCAGCAGCGGAGGGACTAGCGGACGCTACGAGCAGTACTTC.

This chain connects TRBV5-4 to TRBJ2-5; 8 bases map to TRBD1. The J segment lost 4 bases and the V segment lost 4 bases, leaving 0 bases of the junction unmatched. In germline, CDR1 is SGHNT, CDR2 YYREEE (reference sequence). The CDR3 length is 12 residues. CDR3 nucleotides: TGTGCCAGCAGCACAGGGGGAGAGACCCAGTACTTC. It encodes CASSTGGETQYF.

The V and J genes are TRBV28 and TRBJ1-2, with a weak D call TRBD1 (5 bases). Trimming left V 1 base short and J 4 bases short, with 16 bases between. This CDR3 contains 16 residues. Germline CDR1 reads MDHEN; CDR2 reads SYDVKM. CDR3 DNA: TGTGCCAGCAGTTTATATACAGGCCCATGGAGCTATGGCTACACCTTC. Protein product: CASSLYTGPWSYGYTF.

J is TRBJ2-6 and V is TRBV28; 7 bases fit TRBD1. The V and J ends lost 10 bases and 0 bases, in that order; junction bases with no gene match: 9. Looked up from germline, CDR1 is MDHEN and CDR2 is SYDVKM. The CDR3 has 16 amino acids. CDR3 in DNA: TGTGCCACCAGGGACAGTGTAAGCTCTGGGGCCAACGTCCTGACTTTC. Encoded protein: CATRDSVSSGANVLTF.

The CDR3 bases are TGTGCCAGCAGACTGACAGGGGCCGGGGAGCTGTTTTTT. It codes for CASRLTGAGELFF. The rearrangement links TRBV28 to TRBJ2-2, with 8 bases identical to TRBD1. The CDR3 sequence is 13 residues long. Germline lookup yields CDR1 MDHEN and CDR2 SYDVKM. With 6 bases clipped from V and 6 bases from J, the junction kept 3 bases outside the gene matches.